Listed below are T cell receptor beta chains from one sample, sequenced in a study of regulatory T cells in long-lasting Graves disease. TCRdb processed the multiplex PCR reads anew with MiXCR; each CDR3 protein has one entry. The sample yields 400,000 to 500,000 distinct CDR3 sequences, over 14% seen once. The same sample was also studied in work on T cells in Graves' hyperthyroidism and ophthalmopathy.

The source was peripheral blood mononuclear cells (PBMCs), collected at new diagnosis, from a patient treated with antithyroid drugs. The receptors were sampled from a woman in her forties with Graves disease. The CDR3 runs from the conserved cysteine through the conserved F or W. A D gene is named only where the DNA matches it firmly. Some rows have no size entry. The others give once, few or many, or a class for an expanded clone.

v_gene: TRBV6-2/TRBV6-3
d_gene: TRBD1
j_gene: TRBJ2-3
abundance: many
CDR3aa: CASSSGTATDTQYF
CDR3nt: TGTGCCAGCAGTTCAGGGACAGCCACAGATACGCAGTATTTT

v_gene: TRBV20-1
d_gene: .
j_gene: TRBJ2-5
abundance: few
CDR3aa: CSARDFLGVETQYF
CDR3nt: TGCAGTGCTAGAGATTTTCTGGGGGTGGAGACCCAGTACTTC

v_gene: TRBV30
d_gene: TRBD1
j_gene: TRBJ1-3
abundance: .
CDR3aa: CAWSVQSAGQGNTIYF
CDR3nt: TGTGCCTGGAGTGTACAGTCGGCCGGACAGGGCAACACCATATATTTT

v_gene: TRBV5-4
d_gene: .
j_gene: TRBJ2-7
abundance: .
CDR3aa: CASSRESGHEQYF
CDR3nt: TGTGCCAGCAGCCGGGAGAGTGGCCACGAGCAGTACTTC

v_gene: TRBV12-3/TRBV12-4
d_gene: TRBD2
j_gene: TRBJ2-1
abundance: many
CDR3aa: CASSLFGEGEQFF
CDR3nt: TGTGCCAGCAGTTTGTTTGGGGAGGGTGAGCAGTTCTTC

v_gene: TRBV20-1
d_gene: .
j_gene: TRBJ1-1
abundance: many
CDR3aa: CSASGGTNTEAFF
CDR3nt: TGCAGTGCTAGTGGGGGAACGAACACTGAAGCTTTCTTT

v_gene: TRBV28
d_gene: .
j_gene: TRBJ2-5
abundance: many
CDR3aa: CASTDTGETQYF
CDR3nt: TGTGCCAGCACAGACACCGGGGAGACCCAGTACTTC

v_gene: TRBV19
d_gene: .
j_gene: TRBJ2-5
abundance: many
CDR3aa: CASSLGLLSQETQYF
CDR3nt: TGTGCCAGTAGTCTCGGGTTACTATCCCAAGAGACCCAGTACTTC

v_gene: TRBV28
d_gene: .
j_gene: TRBJ2-7
abundance: many
CDR3aa: CASSLATPQREQYF
CDR3nt: TGTGCCAGCAGTTTGGCTACCCCTCAGAGGGAGCAGTACTTC

v_gene: TRBV28
d_gene: .
j_gene: TRBJ1-2
abundance: once
CDR3aa: CASSLREGSYGYTF
CDR3nt: TGTGCCAGCAGTTTAAGAGAAGGTTCCTATGGCTACACCTTC

v_gene: TRBV6-2/TRBV6-3
d_gene: .
j_gene: TRBJ2-5
abundance: many
CDR3aa: CASAISNRDRGETQYF
CDR3nt: TGTGCCAGCGCAATATCGAACAGGGATCGAGGAGAGACCCAGTACTTC

v_gene: TRBV5-1
d_gene: TRBD1
j_gene: TRBJ2-7
abundance: few
CDR3aa: CASSLGRTGYYEQYF
CDR3nt: TGCGCCAGCAGCTTGGGGCGGACAGGATACTACGAGCAGTACTTC

v_gene: TRBV6-2/TRBV6-3
d_gene: TRBD2
j_gene: TRBJ2-7
abundance: .
CDR3aa: CASSYGRETYEQYF
CDR3nt: TGTGCCAGCAGTTACGGGAGGGAGACCTACGAGCAGTACTTC

v_gene: TRBV27
d_gene: .
j_gene: TRBJ1-5
abundance: many
CDR3aa: CASSVLRNQPQHF
CDR3nt: TGTGCCAGCAGCGTACTAAGAAATCAGCCCCAGCATTTT

v_gene: TRBV6-2/TRBV6-3
d_gene: TRBD1
j_gene: TRBJ1-2
abundance: few
CDR3aa: CASRARGQGNYGYTF
CDR3nt: TGTGCCAGCAGGGCCCGGGGACAGGGGAACTACGGCTACACCTTC

v_gene: TRBV7-2
d_gene: .
j_gene: TRBJ2-1
abundance: .
CDR3aa: CASSLRAGVFSEQFF
CDR3nt: TGTGCCAGCAGCTTAAGGGCCGGGGTTTTTTCTGAGCAGTTCTTC

v_gene: TRBV10-3
d_gene: .
j_gene: TRBJ2-5
abundance: many
CDR3aa: CAISEATGTSQETQYF
CDR3nt: TGTGCCATCAGTGAAGCCACCGGGACATCACAAGAGACCCAGTACTTC

v_gene: TRBV2
d_gene: TRBD2
j_gene: TRBJ2-7
abundance: many
CDR3aa: CASSSGLAGVEQYF
CDR3nt: TGTGCCAGCAGCTCGGGACTAGCGGGAGTTGAGCAGTACTTC

v_gene: TRBV12-3/TRBV12-4
d_gene: .
j_gene: TRBJ1-5
abundance: many
CDR3aa: CASARGGNQPQHF
CDR3nt: TGTGCCAGCGCTCGGGGGGGCAATCAGCCCCAGCATTTT

v_gene: TRBV10-3
d_gene: .
j_gene: TRBJ2-7
abundance: many
CDR3aa: CAIRQGIPYEQYF
CDR3nt: TGTGCCATCAGGCAGGGAATTCCCTACGAGCAGTACTTC

v_gene: TRBV27
d_gene: .
j_gene: TRBJ1-4
abundance: many
CDR3aa: CASSLSASPIEKLFF
CDR3nt: TGTGCCAGCAGTTTATCCGCTTCACCCATTGAAAAACTGTTTTTT

v_gene: TRBV11-2
d_gene: TRBD2
j_gene: TRBJ2-1
abundance: many
CDR3aa: CASSHGLAGHSYNEQFF
CDR3nt: TGTGCCAGCAGCCACGGACTAGCGGGACACTCCTACAATGAGCAGTTCTTC

v_gene: TRBV28
d_gene: TRBD2
j_gene: TRBJ2-5
abundance: many
CDR3aa: CASSLPGLAGGRRETQYF
CDR3nt: TGTGCCAGCAGTTTACCGGGACTAGCGGGAGGGCGGCGAGAGACCCAGTACTTC

v_gene: TRBV5-1
d_gene: TRBD1
j_gene: TRBJ2-6
abundance: few
CDR3aa: CASSLGQGPRANVLTF
CDR3nt: TGCGCCAGCAGCTTGGGACAGGGTCCGCGGGCCAACGTCCTGACTTTC

v_gene: TRBV20-1
d_gene: TRBD1
j_gene: TRBJ1-4
abundance: few
CDR3aa: CSARDPGTGEKLFF
CDR3nt: TGCAGTGCTAGAGATCCCGGGACAGGGGAAAAACTGTTTTTT

v_gene: TRBV6-1
d_gene: .
j_gene: TRBJ2-5
abundance: few
CDR3aa: CASSEASIAETQYF
CDR3nt: TGTGCCAGCAGTGAAGCTAGTATTGCGGAGACCCAGTACTTC

v_gene: TRBV2
d_gene: TRBD2
j_gene: TRBJ2-3
abundance: many
CDR3aa: CASCSGLVPSYTQYF
CDR3nt: TGTGCCAGCTGCTCGGGACTAGTCCCCTCCTATACGCAGTATTTT

v_gene: TRBV4-3
d_gene: .
j_gene: TRBJ2-7
abundance: .
CDR3aa: CASSQDLLPYEQYF
CDR3nt: TGCGCCAGCAGCCAAGATCTTCTACCTTACGAGCAGTACTTC

v_gene: TRBV20-1
d_gene: TRBD2
j_gene: TRBJ2-7
abundance: .
CDR3aa: CSASHPGRGSYEQYF
CDR3nt: TGCAGTGCTAGTCACCCCGGGAGGGGGTCCTACGAGCAGTACTTC

v_gene: TRBV20-1
d_gene: .
j_gene: TRBJ2-5
abundance: many
CDR3aa: CSARDWTDQETQYF
CDR3nt: TGCAGTGCTAGAGACTGGACAGACCAAGAGACCCAGTACTTC

v_gene: TRBV20-1
d_gene: .
j_gene: TRBJ2-7
abundance: few
CDR3aa: CSARDNLPRAGNTYEQYF
CDR3nt: TGCAGTGCTAGAGACAACCTACCCCGGGCAGGAAATACCTACGAGCAGTACTTC

v_gene: TRBV3-1
d_gene: TRBD2
j_gene: TRBJ2-4
abundance: few
CDR3aa: CASSQAGLADAKNIQYF
CDR3nt: TGTGCCAGCAGCCAAGCCGGGCTAGCGGATGCCAAAAACATTCAGTACTTC

v_gene: TRBV27
d_gene: TRBD1
j_gene: TRBJ2-7
abundance: many
CDR3aa: CASSPMTGGLGEQYF
CDR3nt: TGTGCCAGCAGTCCGATGACAGGGGGCCTCGGCGAGCAGTACTTC

v_gene: TRBV28
d_gene: TRBD1
j_gene: TRBJ1-1
abundance: many
CDR3aa: CASSLWGFGQGAGTEAFF
CDR3nt: TGTGCCAGCAGTTTATGGGGGTTTGGGCAGGGGGCGGGCACTGAAGCTTTCTTT

v_gene: TRBV28
d_gene: TRBD2
j_gene: TRBJ2-7
abundance: .
CDR3aa: CASSSRRTSGSEQYF
CDR3nt: TGTGCCAGCAGTTCGCGCCGGACTAGCGGGAGTGAGCAGTACTTC

v_gene: TRBV2
d_gene: TRBD1
j_gene: TRBJ2-1
abundance: many
CDR3aa: CASIERAGGFDEQFF
CDR3nt: TGTGCCAGCATCGAAAGGGCAGGGGGTTTTGATGAGCAGTTCTTC

v_gene: TRBV6-1
d_gene: TRBD1
j_gene: TRBJ2-7
abundance: many
CDR3aa: CASSRPGTGNTYEQYF
CDR3nt: TGTGCCAGCAGTCGACCGGGGACAGGGAATACCTACGAGCAGTACTTC

v_gene: TRBV30
d_gene: TRBD2
j_gene: TRBJ2-2
abundance: many
CDR3aa: CAWSRERTSGNTGELFF
CDR3nt: TGTGCCTGGAGTAGGGAACGGACTAGCGGTAACACCGGGGAGCTGTTTTTT

v_gene: TRBV28
d_gene: TRBD1
j_gene: TRBJ2-7
abundance: .
CDR3aa: CASNLRTGGFYEQYF
CDR3nt: TGTGCCAGCAACCTGAGAACAGGGGGCTTCTACGAGCAGTACTTC